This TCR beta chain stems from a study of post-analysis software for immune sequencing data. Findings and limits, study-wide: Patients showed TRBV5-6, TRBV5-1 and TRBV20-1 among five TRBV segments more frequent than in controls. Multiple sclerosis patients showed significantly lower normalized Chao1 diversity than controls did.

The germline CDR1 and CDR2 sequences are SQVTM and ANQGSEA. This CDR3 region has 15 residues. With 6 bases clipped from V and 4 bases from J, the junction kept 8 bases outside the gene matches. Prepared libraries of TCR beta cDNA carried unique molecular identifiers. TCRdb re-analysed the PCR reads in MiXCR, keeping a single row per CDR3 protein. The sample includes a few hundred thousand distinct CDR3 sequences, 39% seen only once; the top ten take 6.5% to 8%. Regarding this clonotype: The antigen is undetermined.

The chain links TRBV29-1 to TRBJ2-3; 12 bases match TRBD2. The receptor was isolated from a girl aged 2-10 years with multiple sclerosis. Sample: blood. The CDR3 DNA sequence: TGCAGCGTCGTCCCTAGCGGGGGGGCCCCAGATACGCAGTATTTT. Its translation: CSVVPSGGAPDTQYF.